These 27 T cell receptor beta chains came from one sample sequenced in a study of blood T cell repertoires in COVID-19. Assay: immunoSEQ multiplex PCR; the TCRdb copy retains only in-frame clones and omits some. Found here are approximately 44,000 clones, roughly 88% of them singletons; the top ten hold 1% to 1.5%. Sample: peripheral blood. These receptors originate from a middle-aged woman with acute or convalescent COVID-19.

J is TRBJ2-5 and V is TRBV7-2, with TRBD2 matching over 13 bases. V lost 6 bases to trimming and J lost 0 bases; unmatched junction nucleotides: 1. This CDR3 comprises 15 residues. The V gene's germline CDR1 is SGHTA and CDR2 FQGNSA. The DNA for the CDR3 is TGTGCCAGCAGGGGGACTAGCGGGAACCAAGAGACCCAGTACTTC. Translated, it gives CASRGTSGNQETQYF.

This CDR3 is CASSPKRDRGPYEQYF. CDR3 nucleotides: TGTGCCAGCTCACCAAAAAGGGACAGGGGTCCCTACGAGCAGTACTTC. The chain links TRBV18 to TRBJ2-7; 10 nucleotides agree with TRBD1. V shed 2 bases, J shed 2 bases, and the junction held 6 bases outside the gene matches. The CDR3 has 16 amino acids. The germline V gene encodes CDR1 KGHSH and CDR2 LQKENI.

This clone has only one observation. The genes are TRBV27 and TRBJ2-3; 11 bases match TRBD2. Germline V gene data show CDR1 as MNHEY and CDR2 as SMNVEV (reference sequence). This CDR3 is 16 amino acids long. The J segment lost 1 base and the V segment lost 3 bases, leaving 3 bases of the junction unmatched. In DNA form, the CDR3 reads TGTGCCAGCAGTTTGACTAGCGGGGATCGCACAGATACGCAGTATTTT. Amino acids: CASSLTSGDRTDTQYF.

This clone was detected only once. The chain recombines TRBV5-4 with TRBJ2-3; TRBD1 matches at 7 bases. Trimming removed 3 bases from V and 1 base from J; junction bases left unmatched: 2. The germline V gene has CDR1 SGHNT and CDR2 YYREEE (reference sequence). CDR3 length: 14 residues. The CDR3 is CASSSGQRTDTQYF. Here the CDR3 DNA reads TGTGCCAGCAGCTCGGGACAGCGCACAGATACGCAGTATTTT.

This clone has only a few counts. The chain uses TRBV19 and TRBJ1-1; 8 bases are shared with TRBD1. Trimming removed 3 bases from V and 7 bases from J; junction bases left unmatched: 10. This CDR3 has 15 amino acids. The V gene's germline CDR1 is LNHDA and CDR2 SQIVND (reference sequence). The CDR3 DNA sequence: TGTGCCAGTAGTATTTCAGGACAGGGCTTATTTGAAGCTTTCTTT. Protein sequence: CASSISGQGLFEAFF.

This clone has only one observation. The chain uses TRBV27 and TRBJ2-2; a weak D match, TRBD1 (6 bases). V dropped 2 bases and J dropped 4 bases, with 14 bases sitting between them. Germline V gene lookup returns CDR1 MNHEY and CDR2 SMNVEV (reference sequence). This CDR3 has 16 amino acids. The CDR3 protein is CASSLDGGRGTGELFF. The CDR3 bases are TGTGCCAGCAGTTTAGATGGGGGCAGGGGCACCGGGGAGCTGTTTTTT.

The V call is TRBV7-6, the J call TRBJ1-6; weak D call: TRBD1 (5 bases). Deletions cut 3 bases from V and 7 bases from J, with 13 bases between. Germline V CDR1 and CDR2: SGHVS, FNYEAQ. CDR3 size: 15 residues. The CDR3 region is CASSFREGNNSPLHF. CDR3 in DNA: TGTGCCAGCAGCTTCAGGGAAGGAAACAATTCACCCCTCCACTTT.

The chain employs TRBV15 and TRBJ2-6; D gene ambiguous. The V gene lost 0 bases and the J gene lost 2 bases, with 8 bases spanning the gap. CDR3 length: 16 amino acids. The V gene's germline CDR1 is LNHNV and CDR2 YYDKDF (reference sequence). For the CDR3, the DNA is TGTGCCACCAGCAGAGACAGGCAGGCTGGGGCCAACGTCCTGACTTTC. Protein sequence: CATSRDRQAGANVLTF.

This clone was seen a single time. The V gene is TRBV2, the J gene TRBJ1-5; 12 positions match TRBD1. Germline assignment: CDR1 SNHLY and CDR2 FYNNEI. This CDR3 has 14 residues. V gave up 6 bases and J gave up 6 bases; unmatched junction bases: 3. The CDR3 loop is CASSGTGGGQPQHF. For the CDR3, the DNA is TGTGCCAGCAGCGGGACAGGGGGCGGTCAGCCCCAGCATTTT.

The sample holds a few counts of this clone. The chain joins TRBV29-1 to TRBJ1-4; D is undetermined. The CDR3 contains 11 residues. Trimming left V 6 bases short and J 8 bases short, with 10 bases between. CDR1 and CDR2 (germline): SQVTM, ANQGSEA. CDR3 sequence: CSVVRGEKLFF. DNA of the CDR3: TGCAGCGTAGTACGGGGAGAAAAACTGTTTTTT.

This sequence joins TRBV29-1 and TRBJ2-1; D possibly corresponds to TRBD1 (6 bases). This CDR3 has 13 residues. Trimming stripped 5 bases from V and 10 bases from J, with 18 bases between. Germline loops: CDR1 SQVTM, CDR2 ANQGSEA. The DNA for the CDR3 is TGCAGCGTTATTAAGGCAGGGGCCGGGGAGCAGTTCTTC. Residues: CSVIKAGAGEQFF.

The chain carries TRBV18 and TRBJ2-7, with 10 bases matching TRBD2. Looked up from germline, CDR1 is KGHSH and CDR2 is LQKENI. V lost 3 bases, J lost 3 bases, and 5 bases stayed unmatched. CDR3 length: 15 amino acids. CDR3 sequence: CASSPGLATYYEQYF. The CDR3 DNA is TGTGCCAGCTCACCGGGACTAGCGACGTACTACGAGCAGTACTTC.

DNA of the CDR3: TGCAGCGTTGGGACAGGGAACACTGAAGCTTTCTTT. Translation: CSVGTGNTEAFF. J is TRBJ1-1 and V is TRBV29-1, with 7 bases identical to TRBD1. J lost 1 base, V lost 4 bases, and 0 bases had no gene match. From germline, CDR1 is SQVTM and CDR2 ANQGSEA. This CDR3 has 12 residues.

The rearrangement joins TRBV5-1 to TRBJ2-5; D may be TRBD2 (6 bases). The CDR3 contains 16 residues. Trimming took 2 bases from V and 4 from J, leaving 18 bases between them. Looked up from germline, CDR1 is SGHRS and CDR2 is YFSETQ. CDR3: CASSLRRTNGRETQYF. The CDR3 coding sequence is TGCGCCAGCAGCTTAAGGCGGACCAACGGGAGAGAGACCCAGTACTTC.

The rearrangement joins TRBV18 to TRBJ1-4; D possibly corresponds to TRBD1 (5 bases). The CDR3 covers 18 residues. Germline values: CDR1 KGHSH, CDR2 LQKENI. V dropped 3 bases and J dropped 6 bases, with 23 bases sitting between them. CDR3 coding DNA: TGTGCCAGCTCACCTCGTAGCAGGGCATCTGAGTCGGATGAAAAACTGTTTTTT. Translating gives CASSPRSRASESDEKLFF.

This rearrangement joins TRBV2 to TRBJ2-2; D might be TRBD1 (6 bases). The V gene's germline CDR1 is SNHLY and CDR2 FYNNEI. The CDR3 length is 15 residues. Trimming removed 5 bases from V and 5 bases from J, with 15 bases in between. The chain's CDR3 is CASSPPGQVTGELFF. The DNA for the CDR3 is TGTGCCAGCAGTCCACCGGGACAAGTAACCGGGGAGCTGTTTTTT.

CDR3 in DNA: TGCAGCGTCTCTATGAGTTATGGCTACACCTTC. Translation: CSVSMSYGYTF. The rearrangement joins TRBV29-1 to TRBJ1-2; D remains ambiguous. The ends were cut back, 6 bases at V and 5 bases at J, with 10 bases in the middle. CDR3 length equals 11 residues. Looked up from germline, CDR1 is SQVTM and CDR2 is ANQGSEA.

Only a few counts were recorded for this clone. CDR3: CASSLVGGPQETQYF. In nucleotides, the CDR3 is TGTGCCAGCAGCTTAGTCGGCGGGCCCCAAGAGACCCAGTACTTC. The rearrangement uses TRBV11-2 and TRBJ2-5, with D possibly matching TRBD2 (5 bases). The germline V gene encodes CDR1 SGHAT and CDR2 FQNNGV. With 1 base removed from V and 1 base from J, the gap between germline ends came to 10 bases. The length of the CDR3 is 15 residues.

This clone was seen a handful of times. The rearrangement joins TRBV18 to TRBJ1-5; maybe TRBD1 (6 bases). CDR1 and CDR2 from the germline V gene are KGHSH and LQKENI. The germline V and J ends were trimmed by 6 bases and 7 bases, with 16 bases remaining between them. The CDR3 loop spans 14 amino acids. CDR3 region: CASSQTGFGQPQHF. The CDR3 DNA is TGTGCCAGCTCGCAAACAGGGTTTGGGCAGCCCCAGCATTTT.

The rearrangement uses TRBV5-6 and TRBJ2-7; TRBD2 is a possible D gene (5 bases). The CDR3 is made up of 16 amino acids. Trimming removed 4 bases at V and 0 bases at J, with 17 bases between. Looked up from germline, CDR1 is SGHDT and CDR2 is YYEEEE. The CDR3 DNA reads TGTGCCAGCAGCCCAAAAAACGGGGAGTCCTCCTACGAGCAGTACTTC. Its protein is CASSPKNGESSYEQYF.

This clone was seen a single time. The chain recombines TRBV2 with TRBJ2-1, with 8 bases matching TRBD2. V lost 7 bases to trimming and J lost 1 base; unmatched junction nucleotides: 6. This CDR3 comprises 15 residues. Germline CDR1 and CDR2: SNHLY and FYNNEI. CDR3 DNA sequence: TGTGCCAGCATGAGGGTAGCGGGGTCCTACAATGAGCAGTTCTTC. Protein sequence: CASMRVAGSYNEQFF.

V usage is TRBV27 and J usage is TRBJ2-3; D gene uncertain. Germline assignment: CDR1 MNHEY and CDR2 SMNVEV (reference sequence). Trimming left V 5 bases short and J 0 bases short, with 12 bases between. CDR3 length: 15 amino acids. CDR3 sequence (DNA): TGTGCCAGCAGTCCGGTATTCTCTAGCACAGATACGCAGTATTTT. Translation gives CASSPVFSSTDTQYF.

This sequence joins TRBV30 and TRBJ1-1; 8 bases match TRBD1. V was clipped by 3 bases and J by 3 bases; unmatched bases: 0. The CDR3 is made up of 12 amino acids. The germline CDR1 and CDR2 sequences are GTSNPN and SVGIG (reference sequence). The CDR3 loop is CAWRDRDTEAFF. Written as DNA, the CDR3 is TGTGCCTGGAGGGACAGGGACACTGAAGCTTTCTTT.

CDR3 coding DNA: TGTGCCAGTAGTATAGATCTTCCCGCCGGGGGCTACACCTTC. Encoded protein: CASSIDLPAGGYTF. The chain carries TRBV19 and TRBJ1-2, with unresolved D. The V end was cut by 0 bases, the J end by 8 bases, with 13 bases between. CDR3 length equals 14 residues. Germline V gene sequence: CDR1 LNHDA, CDR2 SQIVND (reference sequence).

V and J are TRBV20-1 and TRBJ1-2, with D maybe TRBD1 (5 bases). Germline V gene lookup returns CDR1 DFQATT and CDR2 SNEGSKA (reference sequence). This CDR3 has 11 residues. V lost 3 bases to trimming and J lost 8 bases, with 10 bases between them. The CDR3 is CSASRDEGYTF. The CDR3 nucleotides are TGCAGTGCTAGCAGGGATGAGGGCTACACCTTC.

J is TRBJ2-5 and V is TRBV25-1, with TRBD2 matching over 9 bases. In germline, CDR1 is MGHDK, CDR2 SYGVNS. Trimming removed 0 bases from V and 2 bases from J; junction bases left unmatched: 10. This CDR3 region has 18 residues. CDR3 DNA: TGTGCCAGCAGTGAATATCTTCCTCCTAGCGGGGCACAAGAGACCCAGTACTTC. Translation: CASSEYLPPSGAQETQYF.

The chain is built from TRBV11-2 and TRBJ2-3; 10 bases agree with TRBD2. Germline V gives CDR1 SGHAT, CDR2 FQNNGV. Losses at the gene ends were 1 base for V and 3 bases for J; bases not matched to a gene: 10. The CDR3 totals 18 residues. The CDR3 nucleotides read TGTGCCAGCAGCTTAGTCGGGAAGCGGGGGGGTGGGACAGATACGCAGTATTTT. Its translation is CASSLVGKRGGGTDTQYF. Looking up the rest from reference TRBV11-2 and TRBJ2-3 gives the full variable domain: EAGVAQSPRYKIIEKRQSVAFWCNPISGHATLYWYQQILGQGPKLLIQFQNNGVVDDSQLPKDRFSAERLKGVDSTLKIQPAKLEDSAVYLCASSLVGKRGGGTDTQYFGPGTRLTVL.